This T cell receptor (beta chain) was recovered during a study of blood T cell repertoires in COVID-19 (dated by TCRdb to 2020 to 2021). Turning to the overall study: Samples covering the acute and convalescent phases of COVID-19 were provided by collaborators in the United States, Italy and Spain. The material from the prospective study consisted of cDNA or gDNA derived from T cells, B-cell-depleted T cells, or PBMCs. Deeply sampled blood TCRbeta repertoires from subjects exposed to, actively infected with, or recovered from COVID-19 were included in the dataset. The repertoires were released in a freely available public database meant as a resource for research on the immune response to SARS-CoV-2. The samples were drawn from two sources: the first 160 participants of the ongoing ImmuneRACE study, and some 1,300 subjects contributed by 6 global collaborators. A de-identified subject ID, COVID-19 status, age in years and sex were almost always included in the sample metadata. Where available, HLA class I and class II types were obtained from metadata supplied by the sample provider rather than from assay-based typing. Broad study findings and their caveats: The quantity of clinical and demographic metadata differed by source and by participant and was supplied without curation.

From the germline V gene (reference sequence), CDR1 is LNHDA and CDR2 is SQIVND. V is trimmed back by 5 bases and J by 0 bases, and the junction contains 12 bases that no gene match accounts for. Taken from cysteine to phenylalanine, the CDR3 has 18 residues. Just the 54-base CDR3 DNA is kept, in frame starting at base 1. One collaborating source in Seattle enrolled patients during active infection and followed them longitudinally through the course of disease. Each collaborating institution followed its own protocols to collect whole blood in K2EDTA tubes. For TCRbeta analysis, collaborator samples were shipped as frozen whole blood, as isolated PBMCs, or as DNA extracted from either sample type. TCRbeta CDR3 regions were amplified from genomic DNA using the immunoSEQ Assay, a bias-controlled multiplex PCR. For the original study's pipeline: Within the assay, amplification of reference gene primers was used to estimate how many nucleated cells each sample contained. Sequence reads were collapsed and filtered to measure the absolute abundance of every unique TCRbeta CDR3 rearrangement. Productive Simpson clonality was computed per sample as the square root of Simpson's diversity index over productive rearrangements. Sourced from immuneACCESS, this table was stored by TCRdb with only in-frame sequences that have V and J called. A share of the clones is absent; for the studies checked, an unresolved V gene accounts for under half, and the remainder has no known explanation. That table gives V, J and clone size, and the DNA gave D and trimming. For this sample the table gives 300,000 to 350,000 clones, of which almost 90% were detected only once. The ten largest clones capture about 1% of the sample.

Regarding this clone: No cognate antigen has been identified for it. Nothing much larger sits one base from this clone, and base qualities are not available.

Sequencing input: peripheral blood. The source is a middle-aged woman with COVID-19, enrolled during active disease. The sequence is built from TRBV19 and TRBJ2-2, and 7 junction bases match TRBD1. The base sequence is TGTGCCAGTAGTTTAGGGGGCCAGGGGATGGCGAACACCGGGGAGCTGTTTTTT. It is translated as CASSLGGQGMANTGELFF.